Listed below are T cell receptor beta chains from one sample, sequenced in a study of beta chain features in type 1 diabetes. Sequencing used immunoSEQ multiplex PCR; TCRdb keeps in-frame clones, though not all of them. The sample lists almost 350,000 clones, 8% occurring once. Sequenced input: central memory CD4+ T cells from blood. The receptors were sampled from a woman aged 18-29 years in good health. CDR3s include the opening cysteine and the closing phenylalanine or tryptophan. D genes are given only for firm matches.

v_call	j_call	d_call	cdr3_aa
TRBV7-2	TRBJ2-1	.	CASSLGIAGNEQFF
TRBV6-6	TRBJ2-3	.	CASSKPLGGRDTQYF
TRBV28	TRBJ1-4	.	CASSNTGTDEKLFF
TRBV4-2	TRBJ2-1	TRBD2	CASSSSGHSNEQFF
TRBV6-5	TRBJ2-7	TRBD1	CASIKTGQGTYEQYF
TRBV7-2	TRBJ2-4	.	CASSLGGVAKNIQYF
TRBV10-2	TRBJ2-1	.	CASKEGGGYNEQFF
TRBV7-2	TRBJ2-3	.	CASSSRLGTDTQYF
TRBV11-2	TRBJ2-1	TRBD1	CASSPTGIYNEQFF
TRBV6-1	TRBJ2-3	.	CASSETSGSDTQYF
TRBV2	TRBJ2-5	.	CASVGTETQYF
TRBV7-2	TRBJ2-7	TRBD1	CASSLVVTGAYEQYF
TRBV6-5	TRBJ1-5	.	CASSYSNPGSNQPQHF
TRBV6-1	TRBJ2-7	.	CASSESHRAYEQYF